This is a list of T cell receptor beta chains from one sample in a study of early T cells in non-severe SARS-CoV-2 infection. Each CDR3 protein is one row after TCRdb ran MiXCR on the 5' RACE reads. The data contain over 50,000 distinct CDR3 sequences, roughly 8.8% of them seen just once; the ten biggest clones take up over 0.95%. What was sequenced was whole blood. These receptors were collected from an adult who was a healthcare worker with PCR-confirmed SARS-CoV-2 infection or an uninfected control (not recorded which). Both conserved end residues are part of each CDR3. A D gene is named only where the DNA matches it firmly. Rows give clone size only sometimes, using once, few, many, or a class for an expanded clone.

D,V,J,size,CDR3,DNA
TRBD1,TRBV7-9,TRBJ1-6,few,CASSQGAGGWSPLHF,TGTGCCAGCAGCCAGGGGGCAGGGGGCTGGTCACCCCTCCACTTT
TRBD1,TRBV2,TRBJ2-1,few,CASTYRGQGAPTQNEQFF,TGTGCCAGCACCTATCGGGGACAGGGGGCTCCCACACAAAATGAGCAGTTCTTC
TRBD2,TRBV19,TRBJ2-3,many,CASSRQAGGPGDTQYF,TGTGCCAGTAGTCGGCAAGCGGGGGGGCCTGGAGATACGCAGTATTTT
TRBD1,TRBV20-1,TRBJ1-6,many,CSATRQGSYNSPLHF,TGCAGTGCCACAAGACAGGGCTCCTATAATTCACCCCTCCACTTT
TRBD1,TRBV15,TRBJ1-4,many,CATSTRWGTGDAKLFF,TGTGCCACCAGCACGAGATGGGGGACAGGGGATGCAAAACTGTTTTTT
.,TRBV7-2,TRBJ1-2,.,CASSRDRSYGYTF,TGTGCCAGCAGCCGGGACCGAAGCTATGGCTACACCTTC
.,TRBV20-1,TRBJ2-3,.,CSARRSGTTDTQYF,TGCAGTGCTAGGCGGTCGGGGACCACAGATACGCAGTATTTT
.,TRBV27,TRBJ2-5,.,CASSPDAGTTRRTQYF,TGTGCCAGCAGCCCCGACGCCGGGACAACTCGAAGGACCCAGTACTTC
.,TRBV4-2,TRBJ1-5,many,CASSQEDRGGNQPQHF,TGTGCCAGCAGCCAAGAGGACCGAGGAGGCAATCAGCCCCAGCATTTT
.,TRBV6-1,TRBJ1-5,many,CASSERGDSNQPQHF,TGTGCCAGCAGTGAAAGAGGAGATAGCAATCAGCCCCAGCATTTT
.,TRBV2,TRBJ2-3,few,CASSEGLTDTQYF,TGTGCCAGCAGTGAAGGGCTGACAGATACGCAGTATTTT